This T cell receptor beta chain was profiled in a study of shared clonotypes between healthy human individuals. Sequenced by immunoSEQ multiplex PCR; TCRdb stores in-frame clones only, minus some. The sample lists approximately 500,000 clones, 90% to 96% seen once, with approximately 0.06% in the top ten. The CDR3 length is 15 residues. The germline CDR1 and CDR2 sequences are SNHLY and FYNNEI. J lost 3 bases, V lost 4 bases, and 7 bases had no gene match. Source material: naive CD4+ T cells sorted from blood. As to subset: CD45RA+ positively selected. This chain links TRBV2 with TRBJ2-7; 9 bases line up with TRBD2. The receptor comes from a woman between 25 and 40 years old in good health. For the CDR3, the DNA is TGTGCCAGCAGTGGAGTTGGGACTAGCCTCTACGAGCAGTACTTC. Translated: CASSGVGTSLYEQYF.